These T cell receptor beta chains were read from a single sample in a study of blood T cell repertoires in COVID-19. Sequenced by immunoSEQ multiplex PCR; TCRdb stores in-frame clones only, minus some. The sample carries some 170,000 clones, about four fifths recorded once. The sample comprised peripheral blood. Source of these receptors: a man between 60 and 75 years old with active or convalescent COVID-19. CDR3s include the opening cysteine and the closing phenylalanine or tryptophan. D genes are given only for firm matches. Size is stated for part of the rows, as once, few or many counts, or as a class when the clone is expanded.

J gene: TRBJ2-1
clone size: -
D gene: TRBD2
V gene: TRBV4-1
CDR3 protein: CASSREVTSGSYNEQFF
CDR3 DNA: TGCGCCAGCAGCCGGGAGGTGACTAGCGGCTCCTACAATGAGCAGTTCTTC

J gene: TRBJ2-1
clone size: once
D gene: TRBD1
V gene: TRBV6-1
CDR3 protein: CASSEWRTGNNEQFF
CDR3 DNA: TGTGCCAGCAGTGAATGGCGGACAGGGAACAATGAGCAGTTCTTC

J gene: TRBJ1-2
clone size: -
D gene: -
V gene: TRBV4-1
CDR3 protein: CASSPVGQLYGYTF
CDR3 DNA: TGCGCCAGCAGCCCCGTTGGACAGCTCTATGGCTACACCTTC

J gene: TRBJ2-1
clone size: -
D gene: TRBD1
V gene: TRBV5-1
CDR3 protein: CASIPTGGNEQFF
CDR3 DNA: TGCGCCAGCATTCCGACAGGGGGAAATGAGCAGTTCTTC

J gene: TRBJ2-3
clone size: -
D gene: -
V gene: TRBV5-1
CDR3 protein: CASSLDLATTDTQYF
CDR3 DNA: TGCGCCAGCAGCTTGGATCTAGCTACAACAGATACGCAGTATTTT

J gene: TRBJ1-3
clone size: -
D gene: TRBD1
V gene: TRBV5-6
CDR3 protein: CASSFRGAGNTIYF
CDR3 DNA: TGTGCCAGCAGCTTCAGGGGGGCTGGAAACACCATATATTTT

J gene: TRBJ2-1
clone size: -
D gene: TRBD1
V gene: TRBV11-3
CDR3 protein: CASSADRGPGSVDEQFF
CDR3 DNA: TGTGCCAGCAGCGCCGACAGGGGGCCTGGATCTGTCGATGAGCAGTTCTTC

J gene: TRBJ2-1
clone size: -
D gene: TRBD2
V gene: TRBV5-4
CDR3 protein: CASEAQAGALENEQFF
CDR3 DNA: TGTGCCAGCGAGGCCCAAGCGGGAGCTTTGGAGAATGAGCAGTTCTTC

J gene: TRBJ2-7
clone size: -
D gene: -
V gene: TRBV7-2
CDR3 protein: CASSSQRNSYEQYF
CDR3 DNA: TGTGCCAGCAGCTCCCAGCGGAACTCCTACGAGCAGTACTTC

J gene: TRBJ2-3
clone size: -
D gene: -
V gene: TRBV5-6
CDR3 protein: CASSFGGSTDTQYF
CDR3 DNA: TGTGCCAGCAGCTTCGGGGGTAGCACAGATACGCAGTATTTT

J gene: TRBJ1-5
clone size: -
D gene: -
V gene: TRBV19
CDR3 protein: CASSMRGGQTQPQHF
CDR3 DNA: TGTGCCAGTAGTATGAGAGGAGGACAGACACAGCCCCAGCATTTT

J gene: TRBJ2-7
clone size: -
D gene: -
V gene: TRBV19
CDR3 protein: CASSMGASGAYEQYF
CDR3 DNA: TGTGCCAGTAGTATGGGGGCTAGCGGTGCCTACGAGCAGTACTTC

J gene: TRBJ1-5
clone size: -
D gene: -
V gene: TRBV28
CDR3 protein: CASSSGGGSNQPQHF
CDR3 DNA: TGTGCCAGCTCCTCGGGCGGGGGGAGCAATCAGCCCCAGCATTTT

J gene: TRBJ2-7
clone size: -
D gene: TRBD2
V gene: TRBV4-1
CDR3 protein: CASSQEESWLAGPGYF
CDR3 DNA: TGCGCCAGCAGCCAAGAAGAATCTTGGCTAGCGGGGCCCGGGTACTTC

J gene: TRBJ1-3
clone size: once
D gene: -
V gene: TRBV5-1
CDR3 protein: CASSLVPGPQGTGNTIYF
CDR3 DNA: TGCGCCAGCAGCTTGGTCCCCGGGCCCCAGGGAACAGGAAACACCATATATTTT

J gene: TRBJ1-6
clone size: -
D gene: TRBD1
V gene: TRBV6-1
CDR3 protein: CASSEHQGAESLHF
CDR3 DNA: TGTGCCAGCAGTGAACATCAGGGGGCTGAATCCCTCCACTTT

J gene: TRBJ2-7
clone size: -
D gene: TRBD1
V gene: TRBV7-4
CDR3 protein: CASFAQGAKLIGFPEQYF
CDR3 DNA: TGTGCCAGCTTTGCGCAGGGGGCCAAACTAATCGGCTTCCCCGAGCAGTACTTC

J gene: TRBJ2-5
clone size: few
D gene: TRBD2
V gene: TRBV28
CDR3 protein: CASRSGRAWETQYF
CDR3 DNA: TGTGCCAGCCGTAGCGGGAGGGCCTGGGAGACCCAGTACTTC

J gene: TRBJ2-2
clone size: -
D gene: TRBD2
V gene: TRBV11-2
CDR3 protein: CASSKRASLAGGTGELFF
CDR3 DNA: TGTGCCAGCAGCAAAAGAGCTAGCCTAGCGGGAGGGACCGGGGAGCTGTTTTTT

J gene: TRBJ1-1
clone size: -
D gene: -
V gene: TRBV7-9
CDR3 protein: CASSIMTVNTEAFF
CDR3 DNA: TGTGCCAGCAGCATCATGACAGTTAACACTGAAGCTTTCTTT

J gene: TRBJ2-3
clone size: -
D gene: -
V gene: TRBV4-1
CDR3 protein: CASSQDRLAGTDTQYF
CDR3 DNA: TGCGCCAGCAGCCAAGATCGGTTAGCGGGCACAGATACGCAGTATTTT

J gene: TRBJ2-3
clone size: -
D gene: TRBD1
V gene: TRBV5-4
CDR3 protein: CASSFGTGGTDTQYF
CDR3 DNA: TGTGCCAGCAGCTTCGGGACAGGTGGCACAGATACGCAGTATTTT

J gene: TRBJ1-4
clone size: -
D gene: TRBD1
V gene: TRBV6-6
CDR3 protein: CAGRQGTREKLFF
CDR3 DNA: TGTGCCGGCCGACAGGGGACTCGTGAAAAACTGTTTTTT

J gene: TRBJ2-7
clone size: few
D gene: -
V gene: TRBV5-4
CDR3 protein: CASSLLGSEQYF
CDR3 DNA: TGTGCCAGCAGCTTGCTCGGGAGCGAGCAGTACTTC

J gene: TRBJ1-2
clone size: -
D gene: TRBD1
V gene: TRBV7-9
CDR3 protein: CASSVQTGDNYGYTF
CDR3 DNA: TGTGCCAGCAGCGTCCAGACAGGGGATAACTATGGCTACACCTTC

J gene: TRBJ2-7
clone size: -
D gene: -
V gene: TRBV6-5
CDR3 protein: CASSWASANEQYF
CDR3 DNA: TGTGCCAGCAGTTGGGCTAGCGCCAACGAGCAGTACTTC

J gene: TRBJ2-1
clone size: -
D gene: TRBD2
V gene: TRBV6-5
CDR3 protein: CASSYSKASGALFF
CDR3 DNA: TGTGCCAGCAGTTACTCGAAGGCTAGCGGAGCACTGTTCTTC

J gene: TRBJ2-7
clone size: -
D gene: TRBD1
V gene: TRBV27
CDR3 protein: CASSFRPGTGSGSYEQYF
CDR3 DNA: TGTGCCAGCAGTTTCCGTCCCGGGACAGGGTCTGGGTCCTACGAGCAGTACTTC

J gene: TRBJ2-5
clone size: -
D gene: -
V gene: TRBV5-1
CDR3 protein: CASSSLASGTGETQYF
CDR3 DNA: TGCGCCAGCAGCTCGCTAGCTAGCGGGACAGGCGAGACCCAGTACTTC

J gene: TRBJ2-7
clone size: -
D gene: -
V gene: TRBV21-1
CDR3 protein: CASSSWDRGPLGEQYF
CDR3 DNA: TGTGCCAGCTCCTCCTGGGACAGGGGTCCCCTGGGCGAGCAGTACTTC

J gene: TRBJ2-7
clone size: -
D gene: -
V gene: TRBV6-2/TRBV6-3
CDR3 protein: CASSLPPDSYEQYF
CDR3 DNA: TGTGCCAGCAGTCTCCCCCCAGATTCCTACGAGCAGTACTTC

J gene: TRBJ1-6
clone size: -
D gene: TRBD1
V gene: TRBV5-1
CDR3 protein: CASRLETGNSPLHF
CDR3 DNA: TGCGCCAGCAGGCTAGAGACAGGGAATTCACCCCTCCACTTT

J gene: TRBJ1-5
clone size: -
D gene: -
V gene: TRBV21-1
CDR3 protein: CVIGGEPQHF
CDR3 DNA: TGTGTCATTGGGGGGGAGCCCCAGCATTTT

J gene: TRBJ2-7
clone size: -
D gene: TRBD2
V gene: TRBV28
CDR3 protein: CASRGSGTYEQYF
CDR3 DNA: TGTGCCAGCCGGGGTAGCGGGACATACGAGCAGTACTTC

J gene: TRBJ1-2
clone size: -
D gene: -
V gene: TRBV4-2
CDR3 protein: CASSQDGQGYGYTF
CDR3 DNA: TGTGCCAGCAGCCAAGATGGCCAGGGCTATGGCTACACCTTC

J gene: TRBJ1-5
clone size: -
D gene: -
V gene: TRBV19
CDR3 protein: CASSIDSPDQPQHF
CDR3 DNA: TGTGCCAGTAGTATAGATTCCCCGGATCAGCCCCAGCATTTT

J gene: TRBJ2-1
clone size: -
D gene: TRBD2
V gene: TRBV6-5
CDR3 protein: CASRRGGPHNEQFF
CDR3 DNA: TGTGCCAGCCGGCGGGGGGGCCCCCACAATGAGCAGTTCTTC

J gene: TRBJ2-7
clone size: -
D gene: TRBD2
V gene: TRBV6-5
CDR3 protein: CASSPRTSGIYEQYF
CDR3 DNA: TGTGCCAGCAGTCCCCGGACTAGCGGGATCTACGAGCAGTACTTC

J gene: TRBJ2-3
clone size: -
D gene: -
V gene: TRBV7-9
CDR3 protein: CASSRRGMTDTQYF
CDR3 DNA: TGTGCCAGCAGCCGTAGGGGTATGACAGATACGCAGTATTTT

J gene: TRBJ2-3
clone size: -
D gene: TRBD2
V gene: TRBV27
CDR3 protein: CASSWGAGASTDTQYF
CDR3 DNA: TGTGCCAGCAGCTGGGGAGCGGGAGCTAGCACAGATACGCAGTATTTT

J gene: TRBJ2-1
clone size: -
D gene: -
V gene: TRBV11-2
CDR3 protein: CASSLANPEQFF
CDR3 DNA: TGTGCCAGCAGCTTAGCTAATCCTGAGCAGTTCTTC

J gene: TRBJ2-1
clone size: -
D gene: -
V gene: TRBV11-2
CDR3 protein: CASSLAGEVGNEQFF
CDR3 DNA: TGTGCCAGCAGCCTAGCCGGGGAAGTGGGGAATGAGCAGTTCTTC

J gene: TRBJ1-6
clone size: -
D gene: TRBD1
V gene: TRBV7-9
CDR3 protein: CASSLGQGSSPLHF
CDR3 DNA: TGTGCCAGCAGCTTGGGACAGGGTTCTTCACCCCTCCACTTT

J gene: TRBJ1-2
clone size: -
D gene: -
V gene: TRBV19
CDR3 protein: CASSISGGIGSFGYTF
CDR3 DNA: TGTGCCAGTAGTATTTCGGGGGGCATTGGAAGCTTTGGCTACACCTTC

J gene: TRBJ1-4
clone size: -
D gene: -
V gene: TRBV6-6
CDR3 protein: CASRERLLGAGEKLFF
CDR3 DNA: TGTGCCAGTAGGGAAAGGCTGTTGGGGGCTGGTGAAAAACTGTTTTTT

J gene: TRBJ2-7
clone size: -
D gene: TRBD1
V gene: TRBV7-9
CDR3 protein: CASSSGTGYYEQYF
CDR3 DNA: TGTGCCAGCAGCTCGGGGACAGGGTACTACGAGCAGTACTTC

J gene: TRBJ1-4
clone size: -
D gene: -
V gene: TRBV2
CDR3 protein: CASSDPQGLNEKLFF
CDR3 DNA: TGTGCCAGCAGTGACCCTCAGGGCTTAAATGAAAAACTGTTTTTT

J gene: TRBJ2-3
clone size: -
D gene: TRBD2
V gene: TRBV19
CDR3 protein: CASSIGGSGADTQYF
CDR3 DNA: TGTGCCAGTAGTATAGGCGGGAGTGGGGCAGATACGCAGTATTTT

J gene: TRBJ2-7
clone size: -
D gene: -
V gene: TRBV18
CDR3 protein: CASSGTTGGYEQYF
CDR3 DNA: TGTGCCAGCTCGGGGACAACGGGGGGCTACGAGCAGTACTTC

J gene: TRBJ2-7
clone size: -
D gene: TRBD2
V gene: TRBV11-2
CDR3 protein: CASSLEGGANFYEQYF
CDR3 DNA: TGTGCCAGCAGCTTAGAGGGAGGGGCGAATTTCTACGAGCAGTACTTC

J gene: TRBJ1-4
clone size: -
D gene: -
V gene: TRBV11-2
CDR3 protein: CASSPNRVREKLFF
CDR3 DNA: TGTGCCAGCAGCCCGAACAGGGTTCGTGAAAAACTGTTTTTT

J gene: TRBJ2-7
clone size: -
D gene: TRBD2
V gene: TRBV19
CDR3 protein: CASSPRGLDHYEQYF
CDR3 DNA: TGTGCCAGTAGTCCTCGTGGACTAGACCACTACGAGCAGTACTTC

J gene: TRBJ2-1
clone size: few
D gene: TRBD1
V gene: TRBV2
CDR3 protein: CASFRDRGPVQFF
CDR3 DNA: TGTGCCAGCTTCCGGGACAGGGGGCCTGTGCAGTTCTTC

J gene: TRBJ1-1
clone size: -
D gene: -
V gene: TRBV7-6
CDR3 protein: CASSSMVGTEAFF
CDR3 DNA: TGTGCCAGCAGCTCTATGGTCGGCACTGAAGCTTTCTTT